This T cell receptor beta chain stems from a study of blood T cell repertoires in COVID-19. In the study overall: Donors in the United States, Italy and Spain gave samples during acute or convalescent COVID-19. T cells, B-cell-depleted T cells, or PBMCs provided the cDNA or gDNA that served as material.

Only one count was recorded for this clone. Per the authors' pipeline: Reference gene primers were amplified, and this amplification served to estimate nucleated cell counts. Produced via immunoSEQ multiplex PCR; TCRdb's table is partial and in-frame only. The V and J calls and the clone size are those of that table, but D and trimming were determined from the DNA. The profile shows fewer than 70,000 clones, 75% to 90% of them singletons. It was during active infection that Seattle patients were enrolled and then longitudinally followed. The CDR3 is 13 residues long. CDR1 is SNHLY and CDR2 is FYNNEI in the germline V gene. V lost 7 bases to trimming and J lost 7 bases, with 16 bases between them.

The chain employs TRBV2 and TRBJ1-1; tentatively, D is TRBD1 (5 bases). This TCR derives from a man aged 40-49 years with COVID-19, enrolled during active disease. The sample taken for sequencing was peripheral blood. CDR3 in amino acids: CASNTQGSYEAFF. The CDR3, as DNA: TGTGCCAGCAATACCCAGGGTAGTTATGAAGCTTTCTTT.